This T cell receptor beta chain came from a study of shared clonotypes between healthy human individuals. Study findings and constraints: Naive subsets generally had larger estimated richness than memory subsets. Depth of sequencing was expected to influence donor clonotype sharing.

Terminally differentiated effector memory CD45RA+ cells were excluded from the naive CD8 cells, which were CD45RO-negative and positively selected for CCR7. The germline gives CDR1 MGHRA, CDR2 YSYEKL. There are 14 residues in the CDR3. V lost 1 base and J lost 2, with 9 bases in between. Worth noting for this clone: Its target is not known.

The deep-level immunoSEQ assay was used. Over several immunoSEQ plates, each subset's genomic DNA was distributed in even portions. Method: immunoSEQ multiplex PCR; TCRdb's copy keeps in-frame clones and lacks some. This sample has hundreds of thousands of clones, with around 95% found just once. Sample: naive CD8+ T cells sorted from blood. The receptor was derived from a woman in her twenties or thirties in good health. This chain joins TRBV4-1 and TRBJ2-7, with unresolved D. CDR3 sequence (DNA): TGCGCCAGCAGCCAAGCCCTCCGCACCTACGAGCAGTACTTC. This codes for CASSQALRTYEQYF.